Listed below are T cell receptor beta chains from one sample, sequenced in a study of T cell responses to AZD1222 COVID-19 vaccine. Profiled with immunoSEQ multiplex PCR; TCRdb holds only in-frame clones, not every one. The repertoire holds 140,000 to 150,000 clones, with about 92% as singletons. This specimen was peripheral blood, taken on day 0 of AZD1222 vaccination. The source of these receptors is an adult in good health. Both conserved end residues are part of each CDR3. The D gene is left open where the match is weak. Where a row states a size, it is once, few, many or the class of an expanded clone; other rows omit it.

clone size,CDR3 length,D gene,J gene,V gene,CDR3 protein,CDR3 DNA
.,12,.,TRBJ2-7,TRBV19,CASSIPGREQYF,TGTGCCAGTAGTATTCCCGGCCGGGAGCAGTACTTC
.,14,.,TRBJ2-7,TRBV5-1,CASSNTYRDHEQYF,TGCGCCAGCAGCAATACTTACAGGGATCACGAGCAGTACTTC
.,13,.,TRBJ1-5,TRBV19,CASSIDEAGHQHF,TGTGCCAGTAGTATAGATGAGGCAGGGCACCAGCATTTT
.,17,.,TRBJ1-4,TRBV14,CASSRSGTPATNEKLFF,TGTGCCAGCAGCCGGTCCGGGACACCCGCAACTAATGAAAAACTGTTTTTT
.,17,TRBD2,TRBJ2-3,TRBV5-1,CASSLSLAGAVTDTQYF,TGCGCCAGCAGCTTGTCACTAGCGGGGGCCGTCACAGATACGCAGTATTTT
.,14,TRBD1,TRBJ2-7,TRBV19,CASSLGTEYYEQYF,TGTGCCAGTAGTCTCGGGACAGAGTACTACGAGCAGTACTTC
.,15,.,TRBJ2-3,TRBV7-9,CASSRAVGSTDTQYF,TGTGCCAGCAGCCGGGCGGTCGGCAGCACAGATACGCAGTATTTT
.,13,.,TRBJ1-6,TRBV30,CAWSSLYNSPLHF,TGTGCCTGGAGCAGCCTCTATAATTCACCCCTCCACTTT
.,15,TRBD1,TRBJ1-2,TRBV19,CASSLGQRTNYGYTF,TGTGCCAGTAGTCTGGGACAGCGAACTAACTATGGCTACACCTTC
.,14,TRBD1,TRBJ2-3,TRBV27,CASSRGTGTDTQYF,TGTGCCAGCAGTCGCGGGACAGGGACAGATACGCAGTATTTT
.,15,TRBD1,TRBJ2-5,TRBV6-1,CASSEQGTGGETQYF,TGTGCCAGCAGTGAACAGGGTACAGGGGGAGAGACCCAGTACTTC
.,13,.,TRBJ2-7,TRBV7-9,CASSSRESYEQYF,TGTGCCAGCAGCTCCCGGGAATCCTACGAGCAGTACTTC
once,14,.,TRBJ2-3,TRBV7-8,CASSLTGPTDTQYF,TGTGCCAGCAGCCTGACAGGTCCCACAGATACGCAGTATTTT
.,14,.,TRBJ1-1,TRBV3-1/TRBV3-2,CASSQRGTGTEAFF,TGTGCCAGCAGCCAAAGGGGTACGGGCACTGAAGCTTTCTTT
.,16,.,TRBJ2-5,TRBV11-2,CASSLEFQGGRETQYF,TGTGCCAGCAGCTTAGAGTTCCAGGGGGGGAGGGAGACCCAGTACTTC
.,19,TRBD1,TRBJ1-3,TRBV5-5,CASSLYTGGHRPSGNTIYF,TGTGCCAGCAGCTTGTACACAGGGGGCCACAGACCGTCTGGAAACACCATATATTTT
few,12,TRBD1,TRBJ2-1,TRBV2,CASRDRGNEQFF,TGTGCCAGCAGGGACAGGGGTAATGAGCAGTTCTTC
.,12,.,TRBJ2-2,TRBV6-5,CASSYSGTELFF,TGTGCCAGCAGTTACTCCGGGACGGAGCTGTTTTTT
.,14,.,TRBJ1-4,TRBV6-5,CASTMDGGGEKLFF,TGTGCCAGCACTATGGACGGGGGAGGAGAAAAACTGTTTTTT
.,15,TRBD1,TRBJ1-2,TRBV18,CASSPDRGDVGGYTF,TGTGCCAGCTCACCGGACAGGGGGGACGTTGGTGGCTACACCTTC
.,14,.,TRBJ2-2,TRBV15,CATSRDVGAGELFF,TGTGCCACCAGCAGAGATGTTGGAGCCGGGGAGCTGTTTTTT
.,16,TRBD1,TRBJ2-2,TRBV5-5,CASRAPGQGVTGELFF,TGTGCCAGCAGGGCGCCGGGACAGGGGGTAACCGGGGAGCTGTTTTTT
.,14,.,TRBJ1-2,TRBV18,CASSRSSREDGYTF,TGTGCCAGCTCACGGAGCTCCAGGGAAGATGGCTACACCTTC
.,18,.,TRBJ1-6,TRBV5-1,CASSLGLQRASNNSPLHF,TGCGCCAGCAGCTTGGGGTTGCAGAGGGCCTCCAATAATTCACCCCTCCACTTT
.,18,TRBD1,TRBJ1-6,TRBV5-4,CASSMGGVGGAVNSPLHF,TGTGCCAGCAGCATGGGGGGTGTAGGGGGCGCGGTTAATTCACCCCTCCACTTT
.,14,.,TRBJ2-3,TRBV6-5,CASSYSARGSSQYF,TGTGCCAGCAGTTACTCGGCGCGCGGGTCTTCGCAGTATTTT
.,14,.,TRBJ2-7,TRBV7-6,CASSPPGEAYEQYF,TGTGCCAGCAGCCCTCCGGGGGAGGCCTACGAGCAGTACTTC
.,17,TRBD2,TRBJ2-7,TRBV18,CASSPRTSGSISYEQYF,TGTGCCAGCTCACCTCGGACTAGCGGATCTATCTCCTACGAGCAGTACTTC